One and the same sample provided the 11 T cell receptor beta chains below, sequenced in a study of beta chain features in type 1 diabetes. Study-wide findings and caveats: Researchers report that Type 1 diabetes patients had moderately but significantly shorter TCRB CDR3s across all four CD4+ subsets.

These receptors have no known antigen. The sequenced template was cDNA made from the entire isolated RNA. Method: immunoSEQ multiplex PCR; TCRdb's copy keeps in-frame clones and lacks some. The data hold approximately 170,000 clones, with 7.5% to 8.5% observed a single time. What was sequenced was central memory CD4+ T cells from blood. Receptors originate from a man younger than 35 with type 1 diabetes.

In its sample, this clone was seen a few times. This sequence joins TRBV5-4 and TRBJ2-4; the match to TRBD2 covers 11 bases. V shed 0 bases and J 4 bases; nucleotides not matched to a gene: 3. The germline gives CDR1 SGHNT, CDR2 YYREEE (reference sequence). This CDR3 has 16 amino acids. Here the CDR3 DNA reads TGTGCCAGCAGCTTGGACCTAGCGGGAGGTAAAAACATTCAGTACTTC. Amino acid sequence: CASSLDLAGGKNIQYF.

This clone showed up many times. The CDR3 DNA follows: TGCGCCAGCAGCTTGGGACTAGCGGGTGCACATGAGCAGTTCTTC. Residues: CASSLGLAGAHEQFF. This chain uses TRBV5-1 with TRBJ2-1; TRBD2 agrees at 10 bases. CDR1 is SGHRS and CDR2 is YFSETQ in the germline V gene. Trimming took 0 bases from V and 8 from J; bases not matched to a gene: 5. The CDR3 runs to 15 residues.

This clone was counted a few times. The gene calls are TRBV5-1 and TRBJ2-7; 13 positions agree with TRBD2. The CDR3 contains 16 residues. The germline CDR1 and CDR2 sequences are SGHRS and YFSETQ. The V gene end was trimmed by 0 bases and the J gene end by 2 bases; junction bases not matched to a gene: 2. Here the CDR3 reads CASSLGLAGGPYEQYF. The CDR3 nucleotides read TGCGCCAGCAGCTTGGGACTAGCGGGAGGACCCTACGAGCAGTACTTC.

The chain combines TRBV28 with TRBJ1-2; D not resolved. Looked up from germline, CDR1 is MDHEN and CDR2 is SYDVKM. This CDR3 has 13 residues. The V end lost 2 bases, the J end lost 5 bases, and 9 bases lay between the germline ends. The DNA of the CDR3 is TGTGCCAGCAGTTTAGAGCGTGGATATGGCTACACCTTC. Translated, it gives CASSLERGYGYTF.

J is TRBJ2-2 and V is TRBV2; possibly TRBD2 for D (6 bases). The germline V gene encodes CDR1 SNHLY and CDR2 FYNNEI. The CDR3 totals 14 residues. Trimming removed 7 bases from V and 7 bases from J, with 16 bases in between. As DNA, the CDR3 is TGTGCCAGCAAGTTCGGGGGACTTGGCGGGGAGCTGTTTTTT. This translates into CASKFGGLGGELFF.

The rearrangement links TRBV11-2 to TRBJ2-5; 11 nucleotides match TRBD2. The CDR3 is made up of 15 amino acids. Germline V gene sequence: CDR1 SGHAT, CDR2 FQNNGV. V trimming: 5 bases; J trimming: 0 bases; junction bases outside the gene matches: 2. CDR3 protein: CASSRTSGYQETQYF. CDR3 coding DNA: TGTGCCAGCAGCCGGACTAGCGGGTACCAAGAGACCCAGTACTTC.

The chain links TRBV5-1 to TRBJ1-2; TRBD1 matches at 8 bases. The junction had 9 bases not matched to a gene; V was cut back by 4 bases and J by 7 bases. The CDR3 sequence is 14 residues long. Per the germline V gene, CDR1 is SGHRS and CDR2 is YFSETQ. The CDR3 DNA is TGCGCCAGCAGCGGGACAGGAGATTTCGGTGGCTACACCTTC. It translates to CASSGTGDFGGYTF. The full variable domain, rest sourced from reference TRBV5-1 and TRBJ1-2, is KAGVTQTPRYLIKTRGQQVTLSCSPISGHRSVSWYQQTPGQGLQFLFEYFSETQRNKGNFPGRFSGRQFSNSRSEMNVSTLELGDSALYLCASSGTGDFGGYTFGSGTRLTVV.

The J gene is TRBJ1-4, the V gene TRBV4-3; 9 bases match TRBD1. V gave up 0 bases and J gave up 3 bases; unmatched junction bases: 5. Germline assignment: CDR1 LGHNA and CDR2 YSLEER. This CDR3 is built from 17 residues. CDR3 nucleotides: TGCGCCAGCAGCCAAGATGCGCGACAGGGGGCTAATGAAAAACTGTTTTTT. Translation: CASSQDARQGANEKLFF.

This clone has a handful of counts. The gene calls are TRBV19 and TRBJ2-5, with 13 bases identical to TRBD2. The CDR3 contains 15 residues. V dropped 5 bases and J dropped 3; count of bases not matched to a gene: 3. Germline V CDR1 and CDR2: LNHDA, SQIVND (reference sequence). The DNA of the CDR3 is TGTGCCAGTAGTGTCGGGACTAGCGGGGAAGAGACCCAGTACTTC. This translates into CASSVGTSGEETQYF.

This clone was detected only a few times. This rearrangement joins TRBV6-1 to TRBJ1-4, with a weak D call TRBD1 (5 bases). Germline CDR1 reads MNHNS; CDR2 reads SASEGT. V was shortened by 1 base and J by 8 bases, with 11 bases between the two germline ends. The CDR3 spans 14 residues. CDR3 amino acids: CASSEGGLSEKLFF. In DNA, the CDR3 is TGTGCCAGCAGTGAAGGGGGCCTCTCGGAAAAACTGTTTTTT.

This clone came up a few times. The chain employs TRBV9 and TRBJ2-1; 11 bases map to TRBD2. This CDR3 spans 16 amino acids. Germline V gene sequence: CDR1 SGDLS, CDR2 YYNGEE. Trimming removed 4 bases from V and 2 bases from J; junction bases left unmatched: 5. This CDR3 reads CASSTLAGGPYNEQFF. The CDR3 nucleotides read TGTGCCAGCAGCACATTAGCGGGGGGGCCCTACAATGAGCAGTTCTTC.